This record covers a single T cell receptor beta chain. This clonotype has ten or more counts. Its antigen is not yet known. Base qualities were left out, and no much larger clone turns up one base away. The record originates from a study of blood T cells in healthy people across ages (dated by TCRdb to between 2014 and 2016). For context, the study as a whole: Template switching captured roughly one uniquely barcoded TCR beta cDNA molecule per two T cells in model experiments. Age-related changes in TCR beta repertoire diversity were measured in the study by deep sequencing normalized with unique cDNA molecular identifiers. The donors were split into four age groups: young (average around 15 years), middle-aged (about 40), aged (roughly 60) and long-lived (about 74). To avoid experimental bias, donors of different ages were spread randomly across the sequencing lanes. Using the same blood draw, the study looked at two additional independent replicas of 1 million unique cDNA reads for two donors, one aged 18 to 30 and the other aged 80 or older. General conclusions and limits of the study: The CMV infection status of donors was not known, potentially confounding age-related changes in expanded clonotypes. As age increased, observed TCR beta diversity per million T cells dropped in a roughly linear way, and a significant reduction was already evident by age 40. The long-lived group showed more naive CD4+ T cells, fewer expanded clones and increased TCR diversity than the aged group, suggesting age selection. Estimates of total diversity based on one million sequenced T cells were considered lower bounds and underestimates. Bulk unsorted PBMC profiling prevented conclusive comparison of naive and antigen-experienced compartments. The percentage of naive T cells measured by flow cytometry correlated strongly with observed TCR beta diversity.

The approximately 40 donors, aged 6 to 90 years, were systemically healthy Caucasian individuals from Russia. Each donor gave ten milliliters of peripheral blood, drawn into EDTA-treated Vacutainer tubes. Ficoll-Paque density-gradient centrifugation was used to isolate PBMCs, with at least 7 million per sample. Total RNA, at least 5.5 micrograms per sample, was extracted from PBMCs with Trizol reagent. The percentages of naive CD45RAhigh/CD27high T cells were determined by flow cytometry on a PBMC aliquot from every donor. The receptor library was made with 5' RACE. For sequencing, an Illumina HiSeq 2500 was employed. A second roughly 6 to 12 cycle PCR used a sample-barcoded 5' primer and a J-beta primer mix. Each TCR beta cDNA molecule received a unique molecular identifier from a template-switch 5' adaptor carrying 12 random nucleotides. Each sample yielded at least 3 million CDR3-containing paired-end reads. The Mint cDNA synthesis kit, primed by a TRBC-specific oligonucleotide, was used to synthesize first-strand cDNA from all RNA. After uracil-DNA glycosylase treatment, a first 18-cycle PCR used universal primers M1SS and BC2_uni_R on all cDNA. In the original analysis: For normalization, 1 million high-quality reads, each with a distinct molecular identifier, were randomly selected from each sample. Instead of being binned into consensus sequences, reads with shared molecular identifiers were discarded. CDR3 identification, clonotype clustering and error correction used MiTCR with a Q25 quality threshold and the strictest error-elimination algorithm. Lower-bound total TCR beta diversity was estimated with a nonparametric unseen species model using Euler transformation. TCRdb trimmed public reads at Q25 via fastp, called clones via MiXCR and kept in-frame beta chains. CDR3 protein duplicates are merged, each entry listing the most common genes and DNA. TCRdb's processing, not the authors', yielded these V and J calls. This sample gives over 550,000 distinct CDR3 sequences in total; approximately 30% of them show up just once. Of the sample, 15% to 18% falls within the top ten clones.

Including the terminal cysteine and phenylalanine, the CDR3 comprises 13 residues. Of the read, only the CDR3 DNA is kept; its 39 bases are in frame from base 1. Sequences SGHTA (CDR1) and FQGTGA (CDR2) are obtained from the germline V gene. Trimming accounts for 5 bases at V and 3 bases at J, while the number of junction bases matched to no gene is 4. The material sequenced was blood. This sequence was found in an elderly woman in good health. Recombination joined TRBV7-3 with TRBJ2-7; 7 bases in between match TRBD2. This receptor carries the CDR3 CASSGGGNYEQYF. The DNA sequence follows: TGTGCCAGCAGCGGGGGAGGGAACTACGAGCAGTACTTC.